This T cell receptor (beta chain) is drawn from a study of yellow fever vaccine responses in identical twins. Study-wide points: Reportedly, the T cell response mounted by twins to vaccine seemed partly convergent, partly personalized.

About this clonotype itself: Antigen specificity is unknown.

MiXCR, run by TCRdb on the RT-PCR reads, gives a single entry per CDR3 protein. The table shows around 600 distinct CDR3 sequences, with around 91% occurring only once. Looked up from germline, CDR1 is SGHDT and CDR2 is YYEEEE. Trimming removed 4 bases from V and 2 bases from J, with 10 bases in between. The CDR3 sequence is 13 residues long. The source is a female donor who received the yellow fever vaccine. Specimen: T cells from blood (PBMCs), unsorted or a sorted subset (not recorded which), collected before or after yellow fever vaccination (not recorded which). This chain connects TRBV5-6 to TRBJ2-7, with D perhaps TRBD1 (5 bases). The CDR3 region has the DNA TGTGCCAGCAGCGTAGACAGCACCTACGAGCAGTACTTC. This translates into CASSVDSTYEQYF.